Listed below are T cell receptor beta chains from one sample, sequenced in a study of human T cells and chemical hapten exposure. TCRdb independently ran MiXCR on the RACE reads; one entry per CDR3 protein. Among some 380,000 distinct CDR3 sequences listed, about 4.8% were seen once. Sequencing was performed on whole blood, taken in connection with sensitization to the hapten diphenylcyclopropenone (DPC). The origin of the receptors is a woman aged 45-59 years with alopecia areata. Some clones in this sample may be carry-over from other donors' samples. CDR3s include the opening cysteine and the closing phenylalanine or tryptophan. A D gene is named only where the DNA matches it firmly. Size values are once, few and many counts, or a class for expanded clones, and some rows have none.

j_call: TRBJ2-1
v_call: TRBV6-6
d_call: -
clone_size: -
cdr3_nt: TGTGCCAGCTCCGCCGAGACAGCCCGATACAATGAGCAGTTCTTC
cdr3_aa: CASSAETARYNEQFF

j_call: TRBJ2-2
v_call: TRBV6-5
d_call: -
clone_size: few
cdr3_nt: TGTGCCAGCAGTGAAGTTCTTACCGGGGAGCTGTTTTTT
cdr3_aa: CASSEVLTGELFF

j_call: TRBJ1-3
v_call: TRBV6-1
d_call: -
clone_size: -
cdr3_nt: TGTGCCAGCAGTTCAGCACTCTCTGGAAACACCATATATTTT
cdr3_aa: CASSSALSGNTIYF

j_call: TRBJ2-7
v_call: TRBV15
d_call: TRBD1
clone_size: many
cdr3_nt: TGTGCCACCAGCAGAGATGGAGACAGGGTCGACGAGCAGTACTTC
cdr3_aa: CATSRDGDRVDEQYF

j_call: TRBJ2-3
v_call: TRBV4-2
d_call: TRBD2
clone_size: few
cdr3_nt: TGTGCCAGCAGCGGTATGACTAGCGGAAACACAGATACGCAGTATTTT
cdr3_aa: CASSGMTSGNTDTQYF

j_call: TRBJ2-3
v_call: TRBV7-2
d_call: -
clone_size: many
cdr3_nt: TGTGCCAGCAGCCCCAACCCAGATACGCAGTATTTT
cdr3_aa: CASSPNPDTQYF

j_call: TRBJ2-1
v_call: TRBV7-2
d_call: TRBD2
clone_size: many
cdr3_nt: TGTGCCAGCAGCCCCGGGACTAGCAGCAATGAGCAGTTCTTC
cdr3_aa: CASSPGTSSNEQFF

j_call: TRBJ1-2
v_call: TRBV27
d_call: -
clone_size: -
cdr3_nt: TGTGCCAGCAGGACAGGCACTAACTATGGCTACACCTTC
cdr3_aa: CASRTGTNYGYTF

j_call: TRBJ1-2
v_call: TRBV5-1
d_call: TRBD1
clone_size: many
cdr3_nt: TGCGCCAGCAGCTTGGGGACAGGGGTAATCTATGGCTACACCTTC
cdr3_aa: CASSLGTGVIYGYTF

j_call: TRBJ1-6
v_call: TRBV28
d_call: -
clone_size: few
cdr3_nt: TGTGCCAGCAGTTCCGGGGGGAGGTCCCTCCACTTT
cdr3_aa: CASSSGGRSLHF

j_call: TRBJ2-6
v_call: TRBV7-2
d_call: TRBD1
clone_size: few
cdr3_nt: TGTGCCAGCAGCTTAGCTGGTGGGACAGGCCATGGGGCCAACGTCCTGACTTTC
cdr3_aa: CASSLAGGTGHGANVLTF

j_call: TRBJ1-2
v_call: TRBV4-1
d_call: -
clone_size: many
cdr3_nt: TGCGCCAGCAGCCAAGATGGAAGGGGCTATGGCTACACCTTC
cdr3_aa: CASSQDGRGYGYTF

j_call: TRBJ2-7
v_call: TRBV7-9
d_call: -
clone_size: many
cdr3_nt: TGTGCCAGCAGCCCGCGACAGGCCGCCTACGAGCAGTACTTC
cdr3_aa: CASSPRQAAYEQYF

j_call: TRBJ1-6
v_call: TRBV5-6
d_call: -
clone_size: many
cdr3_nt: TGTGCCAGCAGCTTGGCCCCAACCGATAATTCACCCCTCCACTTT
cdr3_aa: CASSLAPTDNSPLHF

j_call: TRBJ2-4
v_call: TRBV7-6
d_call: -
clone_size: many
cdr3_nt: TGTGCCAGCAGCTTAGCTGAAGGGAAAAACATTCAGTACTTC
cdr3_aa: CASSLAEGKNIQYF

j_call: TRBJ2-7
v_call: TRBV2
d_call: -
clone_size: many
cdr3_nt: TGTGCCAGCTTTCAAATCTACGAGCAGTACTTC
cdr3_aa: CASFQIYEQYF

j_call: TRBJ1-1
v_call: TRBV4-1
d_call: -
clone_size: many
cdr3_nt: TGTGCCAGCAGCCAGCTCGGGAACACTGAAGCTTTCTTT
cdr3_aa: CASSQLGNTEAFF

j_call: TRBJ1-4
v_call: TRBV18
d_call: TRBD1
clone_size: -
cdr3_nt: TGTGCCAGCTCATCGACGGACAGGGCAACTAATGAAAAACTGTTTTTT
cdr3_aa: CASSSTDRATNEKLFF

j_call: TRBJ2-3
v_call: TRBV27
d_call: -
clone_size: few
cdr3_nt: TGTGCCAGCAGTCCTCTAGAGTTGGCAGATACGCAGTATTTT
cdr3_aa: CASSPLELADTQYF

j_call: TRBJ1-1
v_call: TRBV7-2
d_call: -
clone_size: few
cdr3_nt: TGTGCCAGCAGCTTAGAATGGGCAGGGTGGATCTTT
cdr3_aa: CASSLEWAGWIF

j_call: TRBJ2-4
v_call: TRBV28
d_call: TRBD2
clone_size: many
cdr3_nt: TGTGCCAGCAGTCCTCCCTCTGGGACCAGCGGGAGAAACATTCAGTACTTC
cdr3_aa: CASSPPSGTSGRNIQYF

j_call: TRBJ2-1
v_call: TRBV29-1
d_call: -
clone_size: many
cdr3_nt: TGCAGCGTACGGGGGGCGCTTTTAAATGAGCAGTTCTTC
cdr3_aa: CSVRGALLNEQFF

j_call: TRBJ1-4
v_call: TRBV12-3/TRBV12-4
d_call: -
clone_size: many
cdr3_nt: TGTGCCAGCGGAGGAGTCGCGGAAAAACTGTTTTTT
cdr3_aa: CASGGVAEKLFF

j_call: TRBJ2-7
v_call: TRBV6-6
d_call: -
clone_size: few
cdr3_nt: TGTGCCAGCTCCCACAGGTCGTTCTACGAGCAGTACTTC
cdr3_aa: CASSHRSFYEQYF

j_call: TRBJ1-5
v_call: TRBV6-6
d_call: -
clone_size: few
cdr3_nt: TGTGCCAGCAGCCACGGGGGGTATCAGCCCCAGCATTTT
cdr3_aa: CASSHGGYQPQHF

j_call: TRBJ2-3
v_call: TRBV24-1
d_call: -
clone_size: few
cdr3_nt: TGTGCCACCAGTGATTCCCGGCGGGATGTATTGGATACGCAGTATTTT
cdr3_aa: CATSDSRRDVLDTQYF

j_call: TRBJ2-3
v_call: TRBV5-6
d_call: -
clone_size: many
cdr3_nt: TGTGCCAGCTCCGACGGGCAGGACACAGATACGCAGTATTTT
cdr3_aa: CASSDGQDTDTQYF

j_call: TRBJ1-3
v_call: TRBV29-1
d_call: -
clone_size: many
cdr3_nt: TGCAGCGTTGAAAAAAAATACGGCGAGGAACTCGATTTT
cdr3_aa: CSVEKKYGEELDF

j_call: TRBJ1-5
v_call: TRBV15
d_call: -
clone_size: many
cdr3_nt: TGTGCCACCAGCAGAGATAGGATGGCGGGGGAGAGACAGCCCCAGCATTTT
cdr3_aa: CATSRDRMAGERQPQHF

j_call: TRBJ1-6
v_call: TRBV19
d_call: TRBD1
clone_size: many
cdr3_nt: TGTGCCAGCACGGGACAGGGTATCAGGGGTGATTCACCCCTCCACTTT
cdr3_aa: CASTGQGIRGDSPLHF

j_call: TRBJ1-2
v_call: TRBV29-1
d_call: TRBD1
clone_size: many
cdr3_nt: TGCAGCCCGGGACAGGGTACAGGCTATGGCTACACCTTC
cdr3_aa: CSPGQGTGYGYTF

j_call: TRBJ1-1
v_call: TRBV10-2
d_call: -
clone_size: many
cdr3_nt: TGCGCCAGCAGTGAACAATACCGGGCTTTCTTT
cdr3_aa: CASSEQYRAFF

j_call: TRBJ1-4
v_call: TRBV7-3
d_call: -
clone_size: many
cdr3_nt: TGTGCCAGCAGCCTAAATCCCGTGGGTAATGAAAAACTGTTTTTT
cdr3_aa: CASSLNPVGNEKLFF

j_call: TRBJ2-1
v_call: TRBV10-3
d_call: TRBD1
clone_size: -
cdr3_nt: TGTGCCATCAGTGAGTCGACAGGGATCCCCAATGAGCAGTTCTTC
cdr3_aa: CAISESTGIPNEQFF

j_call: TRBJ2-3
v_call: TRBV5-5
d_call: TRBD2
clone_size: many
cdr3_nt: TGTGCCAGCAGCTTGGTGTTAGCGGGGAGAGATACGCAGTATTTT
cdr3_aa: CASSLVLAGRDTQYF

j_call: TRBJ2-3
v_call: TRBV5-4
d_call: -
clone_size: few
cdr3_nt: TGTGCCAGCAGCTTGGATGTGACAGACACAGATACGCAGTATTTT
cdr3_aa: CASSLDVTDTDTQYF

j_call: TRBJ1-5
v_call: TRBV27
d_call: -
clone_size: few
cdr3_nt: TGTGCCAGCAGGGGGGGGAGGGGCAATCAGCCCCAGCATTTT
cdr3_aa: CASRGGRGNQPQHF

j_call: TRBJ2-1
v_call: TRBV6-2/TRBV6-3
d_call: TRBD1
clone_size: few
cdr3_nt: TGTGCCAGCAGCCCACAGGGGGAATACAATGAGCAGTTCTTC
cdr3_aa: CASSPQGEYNEQFF

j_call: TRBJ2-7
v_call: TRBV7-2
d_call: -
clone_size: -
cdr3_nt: TGTGCCAGCAGCTTACTCCGCGGTCCCTACGAGCAGTACTTC
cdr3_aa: CASSLLRGPYEQYF

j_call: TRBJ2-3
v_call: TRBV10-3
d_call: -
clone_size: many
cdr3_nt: TGTGCCATCAGTGAAGGAGACACAGATACGCAGTATTTT
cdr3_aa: CAISEGDTDTQYF

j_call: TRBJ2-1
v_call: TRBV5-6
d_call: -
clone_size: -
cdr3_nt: TGTGCCAGCAGCTTGCCTGGTCCGAATGAGCAGTTCTTC
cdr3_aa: CASSLPGPNEQFF

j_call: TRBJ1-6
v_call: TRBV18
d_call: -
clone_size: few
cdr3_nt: TGTGCCAGCTCACCGTCACCGGGAAAAGACGTCCACTTT
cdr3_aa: CASSPSPGKDVHF

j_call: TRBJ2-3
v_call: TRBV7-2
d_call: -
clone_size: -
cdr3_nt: TGTGCCAGCAGCTTATCCCCGGCCTCGCAGGGTACGCAGTATTTT
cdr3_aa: CASSLSPASQGTQYF

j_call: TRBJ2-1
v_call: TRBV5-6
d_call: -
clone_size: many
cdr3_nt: TGTGCCAGCAGCACCCAGGACAATGAGCAGTTCTTC
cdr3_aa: CASSTQDNEQFF

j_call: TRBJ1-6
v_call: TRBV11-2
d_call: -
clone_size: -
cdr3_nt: TGTGCCAGCAGCTCCCCGGGACCCGGAGTAGCCCTCCACTTT
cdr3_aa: CASSSPGPGVALHF

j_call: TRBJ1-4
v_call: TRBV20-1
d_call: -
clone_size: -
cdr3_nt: TGCAGTGCTAGCCCCGGACGCCCCGGGGGGCAGGGTGAAAAACTGTTTTTT
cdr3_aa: CSASPGRPGGQGEKLFF

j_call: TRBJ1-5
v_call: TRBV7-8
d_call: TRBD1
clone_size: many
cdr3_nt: TGTGCCAGCAGCTTAGCGCGGGACAGGGGAGGTCAGCCCCAGCATTTT
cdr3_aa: CASSLARDRGGQPQHF

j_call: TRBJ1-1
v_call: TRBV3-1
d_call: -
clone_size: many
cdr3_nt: TGTGCCAGCAGCCAAGGGGGGTCAGCTTTCTTT
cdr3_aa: CASSQGGSAFF